This T cell receptor beta chain was sequenced for a study of neurological immune-mediated disorders (dated by TCRdb to about 2019). About the investigation overall: Among the roughly 34 multiple sclerosis patients, relapsing-remitting MS accounted for about 31 and secondary progressive MS accounted for 3. Alongside PBMC samples, the set of some 100 TCR-beta libraries contained longitudinal samples, technical triplicates, and paired CD4+ and CD8+ T-cell subsets that had been sorted. The cohort comprised roughly 69 subjects: roughly 14 HAM/TSP patients, roughly 34 multiple sclerosis patients and some 20 healthy controls. The study compared peripheral blood TCR-beta repertoires of HTLV-I-associated myelopathy (HAM/TSP) patients, multiple sclerosis patients and healthy controls using UMI-based sequencing. What the authors observed across the whole study: Repertoires from 18 of 34 MS patients were grouped by phylogenetic analysis into a cluster of related CDR3 sequences, suggesting a possible repertoire-level signature. Expanded clones from different subjects shared no identical CDR3 amino acid sequences, which suggests that TCR-beta repertoires were private in all groups. TCR clonal expansion was greatest in HAM/TSP patients and smallest in MS patients, who ranked below even healthy controls. The MS cluster was not associated with any clinical or MRI features, and the authors stated that larger cohorts are needed.

The table lists this clonotype with many counts. Its specific antigen is unknown. Base qualities were left out, and no much larger clone turns up one base away. Libraries from unsorted PBMCs were made from 2 million PBMCs kept in RNAlater at -80 degrees C until RNA extraction. The multiple sclerosis patients were enrolled in a US clinical protocol that evaluated disease progression with magnetic resonance imaging. Peripheral blood was subjected to Ficoll-Hypaque density gradient centrifugation to isolate PBMCs, which were then cryopreserved in liquid nitrogen. cDNA was synthesized by template-switch 5'RACE using a primer with a 10-nucleotide random unique molecular identifier that tagged each TCR transcript. Over 200 million TCR-beta sequences, covering 15-18 subjects, were produced in each sequencing run. The RNeasy kit was used for extraction of total RNA. TCR-beta VDJ regions were amplified with primers for the TCR constant region and the 5'RACE anchor, using the KAPA Real-time Library Amplification kit. A first PCR added sample indexes and Illumina adaptors, and a second PCR then raised library yield. The roughly 650 bp TCR product was size-selected on a 2% E-gel SizeSelection system after Ampure bead purification. Before pooling, library quality was checked on a Bioanalyzer, concentration was measured with Qubit, and libraries were quantified with the Kapa Library Quantification kit. Paired-end 2 x 150 bp sequencing of the libraries was performed on an Illumina HiSeq 2500. To increase sequence diversity, about 23-32% phiX was spiked into each library pool. The published analysis was carried out like this. The quality-filtered reads were processed with the UMI-based MiGEC pipeline, whose error correction step removed more than 75% of the raw TCR sequences. VDJ genes were aligned to IMGT germline references, and each clonotype was defined by a unique CDR3 amino acid sequence together with V-J genes. Clonal expansion, Shannon diversity, and CDR3 relatedness (CalcPairwiseDistances, ClusterSamples) were evaluated with VDJtools, and phylogenetic trees were built with CLCbio workbench. Using coefficient-of-variation modelling across technical triplicates, the study counted a clone as expanded if it had at least 8 unique UMIs. TCRdb took the public reads, trimmed them with fastp at Q25, ran MiXCR for clone calling and kept in-frame beta chains. Every distinct CDR3 protein forms one entry, paired with its most common genes and DNA. The V and J calls, along with clone size, are taken from TCRdb and not from the paper's own processing. The sample yields 55,000 to 80,000 distinct CDR3 sequences; around 5% were counted once. The top ten hold approximately 3.5% of the sample.

V sheds 5 bases and J sheds 5 bases, leaving 15 bases between their ends. Looking up the germline V gene (reference sequence) yields CDR1 SEHNR and CDR2 FQNEAQ. Counted from cysteine to phenylalanine, this CDR3 has 14 amino acids. Just the 42-base CDR3 DNA is kept, in frame starting at base 1. The sample was PBMCs. Recombination joined TRBV7-9 with TRBJ2-5; possibly the D gene is TRBD2, per 6 matching bases. This TCR derives from a woman aged 50 to 65 with multiple sclerosis. The nucleotide sequence is given as TGTGCCAGCAGCGAAGGCGGAGGGATGGAGACCCAGTACTTC. This sequence encodes CASSEGGGMETQYF.